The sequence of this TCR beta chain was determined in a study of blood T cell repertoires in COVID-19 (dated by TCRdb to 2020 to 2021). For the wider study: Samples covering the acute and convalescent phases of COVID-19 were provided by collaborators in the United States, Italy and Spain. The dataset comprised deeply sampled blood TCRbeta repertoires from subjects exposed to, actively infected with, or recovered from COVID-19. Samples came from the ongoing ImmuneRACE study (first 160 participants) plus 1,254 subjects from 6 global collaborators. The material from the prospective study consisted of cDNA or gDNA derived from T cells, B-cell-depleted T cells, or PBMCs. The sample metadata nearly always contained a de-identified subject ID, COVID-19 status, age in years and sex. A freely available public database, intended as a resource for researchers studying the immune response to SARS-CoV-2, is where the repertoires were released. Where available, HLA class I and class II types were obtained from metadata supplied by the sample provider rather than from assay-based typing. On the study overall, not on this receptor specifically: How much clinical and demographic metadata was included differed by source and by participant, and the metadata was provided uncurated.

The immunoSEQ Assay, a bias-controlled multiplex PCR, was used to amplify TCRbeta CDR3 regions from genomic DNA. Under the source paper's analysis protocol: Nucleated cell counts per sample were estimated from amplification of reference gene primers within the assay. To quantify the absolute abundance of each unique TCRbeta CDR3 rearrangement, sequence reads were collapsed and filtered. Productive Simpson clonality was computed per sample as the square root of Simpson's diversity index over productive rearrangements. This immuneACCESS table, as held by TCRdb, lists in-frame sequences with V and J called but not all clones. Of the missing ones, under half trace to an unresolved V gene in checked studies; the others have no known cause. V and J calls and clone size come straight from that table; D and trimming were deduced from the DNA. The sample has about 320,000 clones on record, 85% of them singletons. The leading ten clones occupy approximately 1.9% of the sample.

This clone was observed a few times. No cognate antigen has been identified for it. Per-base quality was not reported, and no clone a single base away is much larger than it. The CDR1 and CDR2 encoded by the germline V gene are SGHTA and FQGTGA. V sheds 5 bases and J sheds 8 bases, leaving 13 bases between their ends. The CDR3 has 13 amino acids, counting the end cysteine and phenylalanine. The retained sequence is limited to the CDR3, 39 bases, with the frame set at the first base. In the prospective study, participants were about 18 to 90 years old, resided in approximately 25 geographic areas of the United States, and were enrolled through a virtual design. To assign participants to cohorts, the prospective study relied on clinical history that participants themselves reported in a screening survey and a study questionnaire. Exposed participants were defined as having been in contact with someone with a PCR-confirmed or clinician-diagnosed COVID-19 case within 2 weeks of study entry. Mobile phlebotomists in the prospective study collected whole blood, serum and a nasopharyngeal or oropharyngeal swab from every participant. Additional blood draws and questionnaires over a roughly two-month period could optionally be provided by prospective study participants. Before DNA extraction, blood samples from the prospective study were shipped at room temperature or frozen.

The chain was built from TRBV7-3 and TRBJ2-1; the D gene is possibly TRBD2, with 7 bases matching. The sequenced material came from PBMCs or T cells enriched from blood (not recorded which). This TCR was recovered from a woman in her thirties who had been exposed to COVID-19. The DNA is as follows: TGTGCCAGCAGCGGGGGGGCCGAAGATGAGCAGTTCTTC. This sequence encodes CASSGGAEDEQFF.